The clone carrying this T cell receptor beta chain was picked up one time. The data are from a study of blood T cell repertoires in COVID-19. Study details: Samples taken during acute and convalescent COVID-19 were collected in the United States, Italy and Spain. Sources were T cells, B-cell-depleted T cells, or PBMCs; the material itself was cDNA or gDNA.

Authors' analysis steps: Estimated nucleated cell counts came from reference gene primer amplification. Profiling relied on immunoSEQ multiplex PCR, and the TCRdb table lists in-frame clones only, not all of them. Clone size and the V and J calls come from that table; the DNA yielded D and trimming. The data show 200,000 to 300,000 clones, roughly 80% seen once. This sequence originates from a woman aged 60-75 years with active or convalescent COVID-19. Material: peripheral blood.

CDR3 sequence (DNA): TGTGCCAGCAGCTGGGAGACATATTCCGAAGCTTTCTTT. Its protein is CASSWETYSEAFF. The rearrangement links TRBV5-6 to TRBJ1-1; D not resolved. The CDR3 is made up of 13 amino acids. Germline CDR1 SGHDT, CDR2 YYEEEE. V was trimmed by 3 bases and J by 8 bases, leaving 14 bases between them.